This T cell receptor (beta chain) derives from a study of blood T cell repertoires in COVID-19. The CDR3 length is 16 residues. V lost 0 bases to trimming and J lost 6 bases; unmatched junction nucleotides: 8. The germline V gene has CDR1 MNHEY and CDR2 SMNVEV (reference sequence). Repertoires were generated with immunoSEQ multiplex PCR, while TCRdb's copy carries only in-frame clones and drops some. The sample holds fewer than 95,000 clones, around 89% seen once. The clonotype comes from a man aged 55 to 70 with acute or convalescent COVID-19. The chain employs TRBV27 and TRBJ2-7, with 10 bases fitting TRBD1. Sequenced input: peripheral blood. The CDR3 sequence is CASSLSWDRGPREQYF. The DNA of the CDR3 is TGTGCCAGCAGTTTATCTTGGGACAGGGGTCCCCGCGAGCAGTACTTC.